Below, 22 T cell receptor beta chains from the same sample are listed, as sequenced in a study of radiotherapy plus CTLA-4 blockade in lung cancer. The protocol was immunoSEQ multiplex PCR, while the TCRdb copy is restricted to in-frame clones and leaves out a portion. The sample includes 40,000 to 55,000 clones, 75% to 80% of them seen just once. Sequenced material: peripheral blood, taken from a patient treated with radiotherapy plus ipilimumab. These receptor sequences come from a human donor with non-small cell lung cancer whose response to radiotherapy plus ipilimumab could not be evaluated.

CDR3 amino acids: CASSETLWAAFF. CDR3 sequence (DNA): TGTGCCAGCAGTGAGACACTCTGGGCGGCTTTCTTT. The chain joins TRBV2 to TRBJ1-1; D gene uncertain. Trimming took off 3 bases at V and 11 bases at J, with 13 bases between the two ends. The CDR3 is 12 residues long. The germline gives CDR1 SNHLY, CDR2 FYNNEI.

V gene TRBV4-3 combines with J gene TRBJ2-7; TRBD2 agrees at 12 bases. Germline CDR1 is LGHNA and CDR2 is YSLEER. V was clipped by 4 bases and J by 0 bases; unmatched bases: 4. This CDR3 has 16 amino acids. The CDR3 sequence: CASSPSTSGSSYEQYF. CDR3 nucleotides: TGCGCCAGCAGCCCCTCGACTAGCGGGAGCTCCTACGAGCAGTACTTC.

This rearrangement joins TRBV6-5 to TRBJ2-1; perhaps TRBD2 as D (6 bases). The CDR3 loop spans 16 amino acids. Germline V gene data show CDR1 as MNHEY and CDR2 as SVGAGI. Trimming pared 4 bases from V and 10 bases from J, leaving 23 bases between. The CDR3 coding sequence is TGTGCCAGCAGTTCCGAATATGGAGGGGTCGCGGGGGAGCAGTTCTTC. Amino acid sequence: CASSSEYGGVAGEQFF.

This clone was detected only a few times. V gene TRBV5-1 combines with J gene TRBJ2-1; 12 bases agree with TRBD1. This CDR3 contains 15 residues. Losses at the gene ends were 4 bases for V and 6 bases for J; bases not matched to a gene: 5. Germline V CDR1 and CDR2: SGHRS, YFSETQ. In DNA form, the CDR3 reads TGCGCCAGCAGCCAACCGGGACAGGGGGCCAATGAGCAGTTCTTC. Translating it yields CASSQPGQGANEQFF.

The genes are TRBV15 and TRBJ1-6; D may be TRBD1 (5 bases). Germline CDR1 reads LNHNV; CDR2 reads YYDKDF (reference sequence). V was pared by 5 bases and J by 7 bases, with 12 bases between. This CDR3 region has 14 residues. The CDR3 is CATSGSTENSPLHF. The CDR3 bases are TGTGCCACCAGCGGTTCGACAGAGAATTCACCCCTCCACTTT.

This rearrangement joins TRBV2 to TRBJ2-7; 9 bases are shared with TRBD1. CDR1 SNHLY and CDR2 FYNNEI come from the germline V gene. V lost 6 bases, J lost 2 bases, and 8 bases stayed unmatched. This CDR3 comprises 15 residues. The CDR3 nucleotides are TGTGCCAGCAGCCGGAACCGGGACAGGGCCTACGAGCAGTACTTC. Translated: CASSRNRDRAYEQYF.

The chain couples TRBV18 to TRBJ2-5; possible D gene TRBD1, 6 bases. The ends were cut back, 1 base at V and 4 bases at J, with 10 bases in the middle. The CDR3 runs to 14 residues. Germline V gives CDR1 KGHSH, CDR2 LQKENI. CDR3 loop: CASSPRGGPETQYF. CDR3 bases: TGTGCCAGCTCACCACGTGGGGGCCCAGAGACCCAGTACTTC.

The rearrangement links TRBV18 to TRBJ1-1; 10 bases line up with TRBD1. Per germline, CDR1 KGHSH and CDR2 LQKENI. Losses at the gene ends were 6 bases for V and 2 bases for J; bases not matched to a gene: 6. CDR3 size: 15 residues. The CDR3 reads CASSDSTGGNTEAFF. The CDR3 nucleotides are TGTGCCAGCTCTGATTCGACAGGGGGCAACACTGAAGCTTTCTTT.

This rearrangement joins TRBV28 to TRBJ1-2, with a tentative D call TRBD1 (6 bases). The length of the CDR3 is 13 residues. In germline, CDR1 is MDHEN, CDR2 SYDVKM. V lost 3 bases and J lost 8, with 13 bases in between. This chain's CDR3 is CASSFAGAWGYTF. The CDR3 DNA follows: TGTGCCAGCAGTTTCGCAGGGGCATGGGGCTACACCTTC.

The CDR3 coding sequence is TGTGCCACCAGCAGAGGGTTAGCGTTCGACTCCTACGAGCAGTACTTC. As protein: CATSRGLAFDSYEQYF. The chain recombines TRBV15 with TRBJ2-7; D possibly corresponds to TRBD2 (5 bases). From germline, CDR1 is LNHNV and CDR2 YYDKDF (reference sequence). The V end was cut by 1 base, the J end by 0 bases, with 13 bases between. The length of the CDR3 is 16 residues.

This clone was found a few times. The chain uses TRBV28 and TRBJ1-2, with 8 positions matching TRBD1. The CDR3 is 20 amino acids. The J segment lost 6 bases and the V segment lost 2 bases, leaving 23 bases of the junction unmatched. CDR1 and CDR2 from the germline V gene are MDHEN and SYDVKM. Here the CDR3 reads CASSLMGASGSGRGQDGYTF. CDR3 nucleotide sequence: TGTGCCAGCAGTTTAATGGGGGCGAGTGGGAGCGGCAGGGGGCAAGATGGCTACACCTTC.

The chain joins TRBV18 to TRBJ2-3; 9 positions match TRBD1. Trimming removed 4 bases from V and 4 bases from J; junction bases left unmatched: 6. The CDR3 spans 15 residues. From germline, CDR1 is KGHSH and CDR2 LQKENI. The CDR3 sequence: CASSQSRDRADTQYF. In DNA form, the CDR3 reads TGTGCCAGCTCACAGTCCCGGGACAGGGCAGATACGCAGTATTTT.

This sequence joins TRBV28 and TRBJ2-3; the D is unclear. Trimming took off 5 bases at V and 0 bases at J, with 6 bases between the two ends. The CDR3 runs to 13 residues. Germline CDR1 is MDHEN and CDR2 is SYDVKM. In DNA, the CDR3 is TGTGCCAGCAGTACACCGAGCACAGATACGCAGTATTTT. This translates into CASSTPSTDTQYF.

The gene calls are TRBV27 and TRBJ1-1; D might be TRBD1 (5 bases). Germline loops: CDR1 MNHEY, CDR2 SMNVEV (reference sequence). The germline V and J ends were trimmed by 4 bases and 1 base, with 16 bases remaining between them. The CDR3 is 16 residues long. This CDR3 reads CASSSWGGTGNTEAFF. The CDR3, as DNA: TGTGCCAGCAGTTCATGGGGGGGAACAGGGAACACTGAAGCTTTCTTT.

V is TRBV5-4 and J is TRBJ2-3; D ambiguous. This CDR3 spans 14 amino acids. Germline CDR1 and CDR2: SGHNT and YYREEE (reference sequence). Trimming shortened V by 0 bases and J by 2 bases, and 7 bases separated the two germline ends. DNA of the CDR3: TGTGCCAGCAGCTTGGTCAGTCCCACAGATACGCAGTATTTT. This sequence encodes CASSLVSPTDTQYF.

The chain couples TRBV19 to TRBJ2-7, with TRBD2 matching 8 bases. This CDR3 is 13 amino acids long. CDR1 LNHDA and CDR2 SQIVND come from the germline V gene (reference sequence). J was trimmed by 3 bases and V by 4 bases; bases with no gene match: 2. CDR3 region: CASSTSGGYEQYF. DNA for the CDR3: TGTGCCAGTAGTACAAGCGGGGGCTACGAGCAGTACTTC.

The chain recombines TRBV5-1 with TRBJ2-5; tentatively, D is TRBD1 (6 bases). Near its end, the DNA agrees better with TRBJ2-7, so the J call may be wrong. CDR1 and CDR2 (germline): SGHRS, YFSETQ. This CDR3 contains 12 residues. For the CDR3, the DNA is TGCGCCAGCAGCTACAGGGCCTACGAGCAGTACTTC. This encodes CASSYRAYEQYF.

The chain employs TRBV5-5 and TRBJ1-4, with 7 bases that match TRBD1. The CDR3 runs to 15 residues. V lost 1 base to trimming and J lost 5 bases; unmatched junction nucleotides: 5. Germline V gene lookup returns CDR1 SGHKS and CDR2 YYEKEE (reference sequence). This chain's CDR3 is CASSLLSRGNEKLFF. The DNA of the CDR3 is TGTGCCAGCAGCTTGTTAAGCAGGGGGAATGAAAAACTGTTTTTT.

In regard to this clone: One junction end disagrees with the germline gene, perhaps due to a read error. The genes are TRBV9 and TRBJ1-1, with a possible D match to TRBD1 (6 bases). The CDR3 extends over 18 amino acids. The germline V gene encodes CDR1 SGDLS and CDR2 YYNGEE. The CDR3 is CAGSTNRDIWMMNTEAFF. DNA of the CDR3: TGTGCCGGCAGCACCAACCGGGACATCTGGATGATGAACACTGAAGCTTTCTTT.

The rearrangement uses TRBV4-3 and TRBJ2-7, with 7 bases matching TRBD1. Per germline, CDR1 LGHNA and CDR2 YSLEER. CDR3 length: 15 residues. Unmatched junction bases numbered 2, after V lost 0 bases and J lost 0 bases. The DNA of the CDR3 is TGCGCCAGCAGCCAAGAGGGGACAGTCTCCTACGAGCAGTACTTC. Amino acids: CASSQEGTVSYEQYF.

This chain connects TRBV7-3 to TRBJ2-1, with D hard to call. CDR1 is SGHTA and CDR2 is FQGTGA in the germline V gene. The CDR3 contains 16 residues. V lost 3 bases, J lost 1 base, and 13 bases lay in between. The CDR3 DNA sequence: TGTGCCAGCAGCTTTGTCCGCGCGGATTCCTACAATGAGCAGTTCTTC. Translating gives CASSFVRADSYNEQFF.

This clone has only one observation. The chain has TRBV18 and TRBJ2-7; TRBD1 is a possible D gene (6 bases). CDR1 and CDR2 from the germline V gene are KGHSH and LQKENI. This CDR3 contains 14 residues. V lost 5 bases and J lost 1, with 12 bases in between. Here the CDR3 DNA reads TGTGCCAGCTCAGTAGCCCAGGGGTCCTACGAGCAGTACTTC. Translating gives CASSVAQGSYEQYF. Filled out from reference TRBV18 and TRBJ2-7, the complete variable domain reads NAGVMQNPRHLVRRRGQEARLRCSPMKGHSHVYWYRQLPEEGLKFMVYLQKENIIDESGMPKERFSAEFPKEGPSILRIQQVVRGDSAAYFCASSVAQGSYEQYFGPGTRLTVT.